A selection of T cell receptor beta chains follows, all from one sample in a study of blood T cell repertoires in COVID-19. Generated by immunoSEQ multiplex PCR, the TCRdb table keeps only in-frame clones and is missing some. This sample has 150,000 or so clones, with more than 80% found just once. The source material was peripheral blood. Every receptor here comes from a man aged 18 to 29 with COVID-19, enrolled during active disease. Both conserved end residues are part of each CDR3. A D gene is named only where the DNA matches it firmly. A row's size may be missing; if present it is once, few, many or a size class.

-,-,14,TRBJ1-5,TRBV11-2,CASSLEQAGQPQHF,TGTGCCAGCAGCTTAGAACAGGCCGGTCAGCCCCAGCATTTT
-,-,15,TRBJ2-1,TRBV11-1,CASSSGQSSYNEQFF,TGTGCCAGCAGCTCTGGACAGAGCTCCTACAATGAGCAGTTCTTC
-,-,12,TRBJ2-7,TRBV15,CATRDNSYEQYF,TGTGCCACCAGGGACAATTCCTACGAGCAGTACTTC
-,TRBD2,16,TRBJ2-3,TRBV9,CASSSTSGRYTDTQYF,TGTGCCAGCAGCTCTACTAGCGGGCGGTACACAGATACGCAGTATTTT
-,TRBD1,12,TRBJ2-7,TRBV30,CAWRGQGYEQYF,TGTGCCTGGAGGGGACAGGGATACGAGCAGTACTTC
-,TRBD1,17,TRBJ2-2,TRBV27,CASKNPGDSPNTGELFF,TGTGCCAGCAAAAATCCCGGGGACAGTCCGAACACCGGGGAGCTGTTTTTT
-,TRBD2,17,TRBJ2-1,TRBV15,CATSSGLADPSYNEQFF,TGTGCCACCAGCAGCGGGCTAGCGGACCCCTCCTACAATGAGCAGTTCTTC
-,TRBD1,15,TRBJ1-1,TRBV9,CASSPAGGRDTEAFF,TGTGCCAGCAGCCCGGCAGGGGGAAGGGACACTGAAGCTTTCTTT
-,TRBD2,16,TRBJ2-3,TRBV9,CASSSRLAGAADTQYF,TGTGCCAGCAGCTCCCGACTAGCGGGCGCTGCAGATACGCAGTATTTT
-,-,16,TRBJ2-5,TRBV11-2,CASSLNGAGAGETQYF,TGTGCCAGCAGCTTAAACGGCGCGGGCGCGGGGGAGACCCAGTACTTC
-,TRBD1,15,TRBJ2-2,TRBV6-6,CASTRDRPNTGELFF,TGTGCCAGCACTCGGGACAGACCTAACACCGGGGAGCTGTTTTTT
-,-,14,TRBJ2-7,TRBV5-8,CASSFRTLSYEQYF,TGTGCCAGCAGCTTCAGGACACTCTCCTACGAGCAGTACTTC
-,-,14,TRBJ2-1,TRBV7-2,CASSSRGYDNEQFF,TGTGCCAGCAGCTCACGCGGCTATGACAATGAGCAGTTCTTC
-,-,13,TRBJ2-1,TRBV7-9,CASSPRRANEQFF,TGTGCCAGCAGCCCCCGGAGGGCCAATGAGCAGTTCTTC
-,TRBD2,19,TRBJ2-1,TRBV3-1/TRBV3-2,CASSRLLLAGTVSYNEQFF,TGTGCCAGCAGCCGCCTCTTACTAGCGGGAACGGTATCCTACAATGAGCAGTTCTTC
-,-,13,TRBJ2-1,TRBV7-2,CASSLTSYNEQFF,TGTGCCAGCAGCTTGACTAGCTACAATGAGCAGTTCTTC
few,-,15,TRBJ2-1,TRBV5-1,CASSLVQGKGNEQFF,TGCGCCAGCAGCTTGGTTCAGGGAAAGGGTAATGAGCAGTTCTTC